This entry describes one T cell receptor beta chain. No antigen is known for it. Measured with immunoSEQ multiplex PCR; TCRdb has only the in-frame clones, and not every one. In the table there are 150,000 to 200,000 clones, about 80% of which are singletons. The sample comes from a study of cytotoxic CD8 clonotypes in ibrutinib-treated CLL. Background on the study: Response samples were drawn at a median of around 11 months of treatment, range 6 to 36.

General study points: There were differences in sampling times between sustained-remission and progressing patients. Contraction or stability on treatment was seen for public clonotypes, which were uncommon.

V was trimmed by 5 bases and J by 10 bases, leaving 20 bases between them. Germline V gene sequence: CDR1 GTSNPN, CDR2 SVGIG (reference sequence). The CDR3 is 13 amino acids. Genomic DNA in a quantity of roughly 2.2 micrograms was derived from cryopreserved PBMCs for TCR beta libraries. The V and J genes are TRBV30 and TRBJ1-1, with a possible D match to TRBD1 (5 bases). Specimen: PBMCs, collected after 24 months of ibrutinib treatment. The clonotype originates from a human donor with chronic lymphocytic leukemia. CDR3 sequence (DNA): TGTGCCTGGGAAGCCCACAGGTCCTCGAGAGCTTTCTTT. Protein product: CAWEAHRSSRAFF. Looking up the rest from reference TRBV30 and TRBJ1-1 gives the full variable domain: SQTIHQWPATLVQPVGSPLSLECTVEGTSNPNLYWYRQAAGRGLQLLFYSVGIGQISSEVPQNLSASRPQDRQFILSSKKLLLSDSGFYLCAWEAHRSSRAFFGQGTRLTVV.